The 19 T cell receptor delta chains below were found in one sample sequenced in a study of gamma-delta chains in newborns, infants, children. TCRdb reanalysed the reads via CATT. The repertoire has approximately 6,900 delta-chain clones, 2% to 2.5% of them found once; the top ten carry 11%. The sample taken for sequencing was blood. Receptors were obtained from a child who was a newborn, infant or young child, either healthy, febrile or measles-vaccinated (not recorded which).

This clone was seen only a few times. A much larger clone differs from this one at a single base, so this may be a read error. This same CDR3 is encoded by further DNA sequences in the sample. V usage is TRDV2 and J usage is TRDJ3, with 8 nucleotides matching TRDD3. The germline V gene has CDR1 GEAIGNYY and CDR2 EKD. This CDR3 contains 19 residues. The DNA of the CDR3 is TGTGCCTGCGACGTACTGGGGGGCAGAAGCTCCTGGGACACCCTACAGATGTTCTTC. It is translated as CACDVLGGRSSWDTLQMFF.

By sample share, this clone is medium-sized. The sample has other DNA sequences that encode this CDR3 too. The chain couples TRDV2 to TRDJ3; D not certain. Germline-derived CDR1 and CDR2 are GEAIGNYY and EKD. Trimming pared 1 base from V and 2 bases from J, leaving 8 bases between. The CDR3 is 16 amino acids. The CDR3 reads CACDTVETWDTRQMFF. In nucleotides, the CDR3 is TGTGCCTGTGACACGGTTGAGACCTGGGACACCCGACAGATGTTTTTC.

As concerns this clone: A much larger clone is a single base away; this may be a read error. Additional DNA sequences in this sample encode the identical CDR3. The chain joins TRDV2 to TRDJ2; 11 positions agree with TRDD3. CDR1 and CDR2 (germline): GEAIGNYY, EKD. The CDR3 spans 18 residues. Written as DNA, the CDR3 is TGCGCCTGTGACACCGTGGGGGATACGCAAGACAGGCCAGCACAACTCTTCTTT. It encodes CACDTVGDTQDRPAQLFF.

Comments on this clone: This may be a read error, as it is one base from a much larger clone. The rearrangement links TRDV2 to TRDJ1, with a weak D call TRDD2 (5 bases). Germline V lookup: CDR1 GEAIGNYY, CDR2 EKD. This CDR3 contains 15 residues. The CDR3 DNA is TGTGCCTGTGACACCGTGGGAACCTACACCGATAACCTCATCTTT. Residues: CACDTVGTYTDNLIF.

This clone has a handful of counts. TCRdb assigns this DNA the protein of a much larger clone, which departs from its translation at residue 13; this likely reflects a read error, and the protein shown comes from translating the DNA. The CDR3 DNA reads as TGTGCCTGTGACACCGGGGGTTTTAGCTCCTGGGACGCCCGACAGATGTTTTTC. Its protein product is CACDTGGFSSWDARQMFF. This rearrangement joins TRDV2 to TRDJ3; D perhaps matches TRDD3 (5 bases). This CDR3 is built from 18 residues. CDR1 GEAIGNYY and CDR2 EKD come from the germline V gene.

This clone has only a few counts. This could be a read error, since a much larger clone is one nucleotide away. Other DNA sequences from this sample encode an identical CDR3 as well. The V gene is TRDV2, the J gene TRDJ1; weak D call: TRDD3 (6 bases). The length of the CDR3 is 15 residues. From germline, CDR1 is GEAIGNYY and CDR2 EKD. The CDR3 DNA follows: TGTGCCTGCGACACCGGAGATACGTACACCGATAAACTCATCTTT. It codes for CACDTGDTYTDKLIF.

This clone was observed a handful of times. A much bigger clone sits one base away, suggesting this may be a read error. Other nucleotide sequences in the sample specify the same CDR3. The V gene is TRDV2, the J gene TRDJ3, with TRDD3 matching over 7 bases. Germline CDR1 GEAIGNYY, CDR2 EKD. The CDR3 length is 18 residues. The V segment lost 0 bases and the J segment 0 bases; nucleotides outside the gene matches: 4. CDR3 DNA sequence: TGTGCCTGTGACACCGGGGGATCCAGCTCCTGGGACACCCGACAGATGTTTTTC. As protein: CACDTGGSSSWDTRQMFF.

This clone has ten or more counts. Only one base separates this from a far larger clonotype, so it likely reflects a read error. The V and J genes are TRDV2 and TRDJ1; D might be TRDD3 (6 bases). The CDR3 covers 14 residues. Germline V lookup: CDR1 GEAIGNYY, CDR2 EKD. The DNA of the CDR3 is TGTGCCTGTGGCACCGTGGGGGACACCGATAAACTCATCTTT. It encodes CACGTVGDTDKLIF.

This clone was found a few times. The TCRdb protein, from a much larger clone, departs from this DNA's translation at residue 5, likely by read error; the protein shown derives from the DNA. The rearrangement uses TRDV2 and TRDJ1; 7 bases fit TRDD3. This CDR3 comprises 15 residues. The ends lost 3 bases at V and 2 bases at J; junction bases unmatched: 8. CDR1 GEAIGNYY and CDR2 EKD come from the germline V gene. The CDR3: CACDAIGDRTDKLIF. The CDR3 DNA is TGTGCCTGTGACGCCATCGGGGATAGGACCGATAAACTCATCTTT.

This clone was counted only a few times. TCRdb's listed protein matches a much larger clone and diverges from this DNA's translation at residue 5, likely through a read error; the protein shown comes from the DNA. The CDR3 DNA is TGTGCTCTTGGAGCTCGTGGGGGACAAAAGCCTTTGACAGCACAACTCTTCTTT. Translation gives CALGARGGQKPLTAQLFF. The genes are TRDV1 and TRDJ2; 7 bases align to TRDD3. CDR3 length: 18 amino acids. CDR1 and CDR2 from the germline V gene are TSWWSYY and QGS. V gave up 6 bases and J gave up 0 bases; unmatched junction bases: 13.

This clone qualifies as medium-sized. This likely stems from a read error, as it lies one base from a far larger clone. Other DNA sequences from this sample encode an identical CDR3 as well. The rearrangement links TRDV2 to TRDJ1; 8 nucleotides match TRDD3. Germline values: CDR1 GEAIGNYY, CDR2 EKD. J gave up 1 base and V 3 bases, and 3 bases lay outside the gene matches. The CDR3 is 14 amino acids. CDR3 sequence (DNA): TGTGCCTGTGACGTACTGGGGGGCACCGATAAACTCATCTTT. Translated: CACDVLGGTDKLIF.

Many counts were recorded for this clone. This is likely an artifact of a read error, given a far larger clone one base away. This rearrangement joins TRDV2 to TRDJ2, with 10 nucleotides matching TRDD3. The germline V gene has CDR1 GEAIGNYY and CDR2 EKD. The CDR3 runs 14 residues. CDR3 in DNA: TGTGCCCGTGACATACTGGGGGATACAGCACAACTCTTCTTT. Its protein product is CARDILGDTAQLFF.

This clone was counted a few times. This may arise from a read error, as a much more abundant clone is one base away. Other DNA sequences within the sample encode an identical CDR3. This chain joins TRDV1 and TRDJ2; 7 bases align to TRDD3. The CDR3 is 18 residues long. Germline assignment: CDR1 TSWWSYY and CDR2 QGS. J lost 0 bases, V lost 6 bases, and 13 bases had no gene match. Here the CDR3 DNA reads TGTGCTCTTGGAACTCGTGGGGGACAAAAACCTTTGACAGCACAACTCTTCTTT. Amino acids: CALGTRGGQKPLTAQLFF.

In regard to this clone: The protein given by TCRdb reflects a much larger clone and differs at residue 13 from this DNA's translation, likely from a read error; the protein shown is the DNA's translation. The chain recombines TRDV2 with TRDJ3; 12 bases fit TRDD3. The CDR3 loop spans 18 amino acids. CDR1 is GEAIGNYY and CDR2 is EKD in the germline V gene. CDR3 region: CACDTILGDTWDIRQMFF. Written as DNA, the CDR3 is TGTGCCTGTGACACGATACTGGGGGATACCTGGGACATCCGACAGATGTTTTTC.

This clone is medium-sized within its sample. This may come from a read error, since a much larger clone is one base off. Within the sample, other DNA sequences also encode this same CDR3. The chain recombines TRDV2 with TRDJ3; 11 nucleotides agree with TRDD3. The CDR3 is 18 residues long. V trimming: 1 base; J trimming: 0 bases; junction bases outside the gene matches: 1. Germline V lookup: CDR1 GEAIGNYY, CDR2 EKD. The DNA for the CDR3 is TGTGCCTGTGACACTACTGGGGGATACTCCTGGGACACCCGACAGATGTTTTTC. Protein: CACDTTGGYSWDTRQMFF.

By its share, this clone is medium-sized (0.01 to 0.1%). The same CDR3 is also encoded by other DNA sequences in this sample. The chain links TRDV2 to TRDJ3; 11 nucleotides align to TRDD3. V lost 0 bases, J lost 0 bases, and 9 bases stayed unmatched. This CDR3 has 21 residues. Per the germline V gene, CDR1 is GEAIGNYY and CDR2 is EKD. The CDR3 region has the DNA TGTGCCTGTGACACCGAATATCGACTGGGGGATAGCTCCTGGGACACCCGACAGATGTTTTTC. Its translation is CACDTEYRLGDSSWDTRQMFF.

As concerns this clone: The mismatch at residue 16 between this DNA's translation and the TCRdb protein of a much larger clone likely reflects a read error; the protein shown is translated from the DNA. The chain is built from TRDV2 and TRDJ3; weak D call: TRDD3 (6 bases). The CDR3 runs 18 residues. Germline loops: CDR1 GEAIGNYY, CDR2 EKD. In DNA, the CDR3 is TGTGCCTGTGACACGTGGGGGCTCAGCTCCTGGGACACCCGACAGACGTTTTTC. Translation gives CACDTWGLSSWDTRQTFF.

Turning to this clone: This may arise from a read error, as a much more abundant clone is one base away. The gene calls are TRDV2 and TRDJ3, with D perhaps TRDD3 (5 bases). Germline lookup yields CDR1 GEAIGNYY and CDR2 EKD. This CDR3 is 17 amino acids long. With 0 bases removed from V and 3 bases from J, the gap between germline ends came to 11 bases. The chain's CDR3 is CACDTWDGYWDTRQMFF. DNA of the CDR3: TGTGCCTGTGACACCTGGGATGGCTACTGGGACACCCGACAGATGTTTTTC.

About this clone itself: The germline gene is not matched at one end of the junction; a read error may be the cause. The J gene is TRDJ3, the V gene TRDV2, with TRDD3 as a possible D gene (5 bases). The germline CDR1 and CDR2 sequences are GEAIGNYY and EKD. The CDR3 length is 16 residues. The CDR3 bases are TGTGCCTGTGACACAATCGCCTCCTGGGACACCCGACAGATGTTCTTC. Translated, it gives CACDTIASWDTRQMFF.